The clone carrying this TCR beta chain was picked up a small number of times. Its specificity is unknown. These data originate in a study of beta chain features in type 1 diabetes. Study-wide results and caveats: The naive, central memory and Treg TCRB repertoires of patients appeared to be more similar to one another than those of healthy donors.

This CDR3 is built from 11 residues. In germline, CDR1 is MDHEN, CDR2 SYDVKM. The V and J ends lost 8 bases and 5 bases respectively, with 7 bases between them. TCRB transcripts that were expressed got sequenced, as all of the isolated RNA had been reverse transcribed. Sequencing used immunoSEQ multiplex PCR; TCRdb keeps in-frame clones, though not all of them. The sample has some 900,000 clones, roughly 16% seen once; the top ten hold 0.02% to 0.025%. The sequenced material came from naive CD4+ T cells from blood. This chain uses TRBV28 with TRBJ1-5, with no clear D. This receptor was obtained from a woman aged 18-29 years in good health. CDR3 sequence reads: CASGLDQPQHF. The DNA for the CDR3 is TGTGCCAGCGGGTTGGATCAGCCCCAGCATTTT.